The 7 T cell receptor beta chains in this list originate from one sample, sequenced in a study of identical twins. TCRdb ran MiXCR on the 5' RACE reads and lists one entry per CDR3 protein. The sample carries about 470,000 distinct CDR3 sequences, approximately 25% recorded once. This same sample was also part of a study on T cells expressing NK-cell markers.

The sample comprised CD4+ T cells sorted from blood. All receptors derive from a woman younger than 35 in good health.

The table lists this clonotype with a few counts. This chain links TRBV6-2 or TRBV6-3 with TRBJ1-6, with TRBD1 identical over 9 bases. The CDR3 loop spans 15 amino acids. With V trimmed by 6 bases and J by 8 bases, 8 bases remained unmatched. Looked up from germline, CDR1 is MNHEY and CDR2 is SVGEGT. The CDR3 is CASRIRDRDYSPLHF. The CDR3 DNA sequence: TGTGCCAGCAGGATCCGGGACAGGGACTATTCACCCCTCCACTTT.

The rearrangement uses TRBV7-9 and TRBJ2-5; a possible D gene is TRBD2 (6 bases). Per the germline V gene, CDR1 is SEHNR and CDR2 is FQNEAQ (reference sequence). V dropped 6 bases and J dropped 2 bases, with 16 bases sitting between them. The CDR3 is 15 residues long. The CDR3 loop is CASSRTGTLQETQYF. CDR3 nucleotides: TGTGCCAGCAGTCGGACCGGGACTTTACAAGAGACCCAGTACTTC.

The chain couples TRBV29-1 to TRBJ2-3; 8 nucleotides line up with TRBD1. CDR1 SQVTM and CDR2 ANQGSEA come from the germline V gene. The CDR3 runs 12 residues. The ends lost 6 bases at V and 5 bases at J; junction bases unmatched: 4. The CDR3 protein is CSVTGAQDTQYF. In DNA, the CDR3 is TGCAGCGTGACAGGGGCCCAAGATACGCAGTATTTT.

This clonotype was seen a handful of times. The gene calls are TRBV10-3 and TRBJ2-1; D is uncertain. CDR1 is ENHRY and CDR2 is SYGVKD in the germline V gene. V lost 11 bases and J lost 9, with 23 bases in between. The CDR3 is 14 residues long. The CDR3 is CALGPDANPREQFF. In DNA form, the CDR3 reads TGTGCCTTGGGCCCGGACGCCAACCCCCGTGAGCAGTTCTTC.

V is TRBV20-1 and J is TRBJ2-2, with 10 bases aligning to TRBD2. The V and J ends lost 2 bases and 4 bases, in that order; junction bases with no gene match: 7. The CDR3 length is 16 residues. The germline V gene encodes CDR1 DFQATT and CDR2 SNEGSKA (reference sequence). CDR3: CSARPSGSLGTGELFF. The CDR3 nucleotides read TGCAGTGCTAGACCTAGCGGGAGCCTAGGCACCGGGGAGCTGTTTTTT.

The J gene is TRBJ2-1, the V gene TRBV7-6; no reliable D call. Germline loops: CDR1 SGHVS, CDR2 FNYEAQ. This CDR3 has 12 amino acids. Deletions cut 3 bases from V and 5 bases from J, with 5 bases between. In nucleotides, the CDR3 is TGTGCCAGCAGCTTGGACCACAATGAGCAGTTCTTC. This sequence encodes CASSLDHNEQFF.

This chain connects TRBV4-2 to TRBJ2-2, with D possibly matching TRBD2 (7 bases). V lost 0 bases and J lost 4, with 9 bases in between. Germline CDR1 reads LGHNA; CDR2 reads YNFKEQ. The CDR3 is made up of 15 amino acids. CDR3: CASSQDRGGTGELFF. Here the CDR3 DNA reads TGTGCCAGCAGCCAAGATAGGGGGGGCACCGGGGAGCTGTTTTTT.